This TCR beta chain emerged from a study of immune evolution from preneoplasia to lung adenocarcinoma. Study results and caveats: Top clone share appeared to fall from AAH through AIS, MIA, adenocarcinoma.

Resections took place in Japan or China from about 2013 to 2018. Sequencing used immunoSEQ multiplex PCR; TCRdb keeps in-frame clones, though not all of them. This table has over 7,000 clones, 70% to 90% appearing once. Concerning this clone itself: Its specificity is not known.

Germline V gene sequence: CDR1 SGHAT, CDR2 FQNNGV. V dropped 1 base and J dropped 7 bases, with 4 bases sitting between them. The CDR3 totals 12 residues. The source of this sequence is a person aged 65 to 85 with lung adenocarcinoma. This rearrangement joins TRBV11-2 to TRBJ1-4; D gene unclear. Sequences were obtained from FFPE adjacent normal lung tissue. This CDR3 is CASSLGTEKLFF. The CDR3 nucleotides are TGTGCCAGCAGCTTAGGGACTGAAAAACTGTTTTTT.